This is a list of T cell receptor beta chains from one sample in a study of cytomegalovirus exposure and HLA in healthy donors. The method was immunoSEQ multiplex PCR; TCRdb's version includes in-frame clones alone and lacks a portion of them. The repertoire table contains roughly 50,000 clones. Sequenced: PBMCs. These receptors came from a male donor in good health and CMV-seropositive. Each CDR3 is given with its conserved first and last residue. Each record gives: J gene, D gene, V gene, CDR3 protein, CDR3 DNA. D genes are given only for firm matches.

j_call: TRBJ2-7; d_call: TRBD1; v_call: TRBV6-1; cdr3_aa: CASSSPGQSYEQYF; cdr3_nt: TGTGCCAGCAGTTCCCCGGGACAGAGCTACGAGCAGTACTTC
j_call: TRBJ2-2; d_call: TRBD2; v_call: TRBV9; cdr3_aa: CASSVSGGGGTGELFF; cdr3_nt: TGTGCCAGCAGCGTTAGCGGGGGTGGAGGGACCGGGGAGCTGTTTTTT
j_call: TRBJ1-2; d_call: .; v_call: TRBV5-1; cdr3_aa: CASSPSGELPRWGYTF; cdr3_nt: TGCGCCAGCAGCCCCTCGGGGGAACTACCCAGGTGGGGCTACACCTTC
j_call: TRBJ2-1; d_call: .; v_call: TRBV9; cdr3_aa: CASSVDGRTLNEQFF; cdr3_nt: TGTGCCAGCAGCGTAGACGGGCGGACTCTCAATGAGCAGTTCTTC
j_call: TRBJ1-1; d_call: TRBD1; v_call: TRBV7-8; cdr3_aa: CASSWGTGTEAFF; cdr3_nt: TGTGCCAGCAGCTGGGGGACAGGCACTGAAGCTTTCTTT
j_call: TRBJ1-3; d_call: TRBD1; v_call: TRBV9; cdr3_aa: CASSVEGTGGNTIYF; cdr3_nt: TGTGCCAGCAGCGTAGAAGGGACAGGGGGAAACACCATATATTTT
j_call: TRBJ1-5; d_call: .; v_call: TRBV30; cdr3_aa: CAWSSVGGNQPQHF; cdr3_nt: TGTGCCTGGAGTAGTGTTGGGGGGAATCAGCCCCAGCATTTT
j_call: TRBJ2-1; d_call: .; v_call: TRBV7-9; cdr3_aa: CASSRPNSRAVFGQFF; cdr3_nt: TGTGCCAGCAGCCGACCGAACTCGCGGGCGGTCTTTGGGCAGTTCTTC
j_call: TRBJ1-1; d_call: .; v_call: TRBV14; cdr3_aa: CASSHAGVGNTEAFF; cdr3_nt: TGTGCCAGCAGCCATGCGGGGGTCGGGAACACTGAAGCTTTCTTT
j_call: TRBJ2-1; d_call: TRBD2; v_call: TRBV7-6; cdr3_aa: CASSLGLAGNPYNEQFF; cdr3_nt: TGTGCCAGCAGCTTGGGGTTAGCGGGGAACCCCTACAATGAGCAGTTCTTC
j_call: TRBJ1-1; d_call: TRBD1; v_call: TRBV6-5; cdr3_aa: CASTGTGGRRTEAFF; cdr3_nt: TGTGCCAGCACTGGGACAGGGGGACGTCGCACTGAAGCTTTCTTT
j_call: TRBJ2-2; d_call: TRBD2; v_call: TRBV4-2; cdr3_aa: CASSQGTSGGAGELFF; cdr3_nt: TGTGCCAGCAGCCAAGGGACTAGCGGGGGGGCCGGGGAGCTGTTTTTT
j_call: TRBJ1-2; d_call: TRBD1; v_call: TRBV5-6; cdr3_aa: CASSSTGNYGYTF; cdr3_nt: TGTGCCAGCAGCTCGACAGGGAACTATGGCTACACCTTC
j_call: TRBJ2-1; d_call: TRBD2; v_call: TRBV7-9; cdr3_aa: CASSLSRLAGRENEQFF; cdr3_nt: TGTGCCAGCAGCTTATCCAGACTAGCGGGGCGCGAAAATGAGCAGTTCTTC
j_call: TRBJ2-7; d_call: .; v_call: TRBV4-1; cdr3_aa: CASSQVGGSYEQYF; cdr3_nt: TGCGCCAGCAGCCAAGTGGGGGGAAGCTACGAGCAGTACTTC
j_call: TRBJ2-7; d_call: TRBD1; v_call: TRBV6-1; cdr3_aa: CASSEGVQGVGEQYF; cdr3_nt: TGTGCCAGCAGTGAAGGTGTACAGGGGGTGGGTGAGCAGTACTTC
j_call: TRBJ2-7; d_call: .; v_call: TRBV18; cdr3_aa: CASSAGIEYSQYF; cdr3_nt: TGTGCCAGCTCAGCAGGGATAGAATATTCGCAGTACTTC
j_call: TRBJ1-2; d_call: .; v_call: TRBV4-2; cdr3_aa: CASSQDLMAGYDGYTF; cdr3_nt: TGTGCCAGCAGCCAAGATTTAATGGCAGGGTACGATGGCTACACCTTC
j_call: TRBJ2-3; d_call: .; v_call: TRBV9; cdr3_aa: CASSVSSEEADTQYF; cdr3_nt: TGTGCCAGCAGCGTATCCAGTGAGGAGGCAGATACGCAGTATTTT
j_call: TRBJ1-1; d_call: .; v_call: TRBV7-9; cdr3_aa: CASSPADRLNTEAFF; cdr3_nt: TGTGCCAGCAGCCCCGCGGACAGACTGAACACTGAAGCTTTCTTT
j_call: TRBJ2-3; d_call: TRBD2; v_call: TRBV9; cdr3_aa: CASGRLAGPGDTQYF; cdr3_nt: TGTGCCAGCGGGAGACTAGCGGGGCCGGGGGATACGCAGTATTTT
j_call: TRBJ1-6; d_call: .; v_call: TRBV28; cdr3_aa: CASSLRIGGNSPLHF; cdr3_nt: TGTGCCAGCAGTTTAAGGATAGGGGGTAATTCACCCCTCCACTTT
j_call: TRBJ1-5; d_call: TRBD1; v_call: TRBV19; cdr3_aa: CASTGQGDQPQHF; cdr3_nt: TGTGCCAGTACCGGACAGGGGGACCAGCCCCAGCATTTT
j_call: TRBJ2-3; d_call: .; v_call: TRBV30; cdr3_aa: CAWSATGWDTQYF; cdr3_nt: TGTGCCTGGAGTGCGACGGGGTGGGATACGCAGTATTTT
j_call: TRBJ1-5; d_call: .; v_call: TRBV6-6; cdr3_aa: CASSPVEGSNQPQHF; cdr3_nt: TGTGCCAGCAGCCCGGTGGAGGGAAGCAATCAGCCCCAGCATTTT
j_call: TRBJ2-2; d_call: TRBD2; v_call: TRBV7-6; cdr3_aa: CASRLNSGPTGELFF; cdr3_nt: TGTGCCAGCAGGTTAAATAGCGGGCCCACCGGGGAGCTGTTTTTT
j_call: TRBJ1-4; d_call: .; v_call: TRBV9; cdr3_aa: CASSPQGNGYEKLFF; cdr3_nt: TGTGCCAGCAGTCCCCAGGGCAACGGGTATGAAAAACTGTTTTTT
j_call: TRBJ2-3; d_call: .; v_call: TRBV10-3; cdr3_aa: CAISDLGRTDTQYF; cdr3_nt: TGTGCCATCAGTGATCTGGGCCGCACAGATACGCAGTATTTT
j_call: TRBJ1-4; d_call: TRBD1; v_call: TRBV15; cdr3_aa: CATSTPGTGVEKLFF; cdr3_nt: TGTGCCACCAGCACCCCCGGGACAGGGGTTGAAAAACTGTTTTTT
j_call: TRBJ2-3; d_call: TRBD2; v_call: TRBV7-2; cdr3_aa: CASSPRLAGGTDTQYF; cdr3_nt: TGTGCCAGCAGCCCACGACTAGCGGGGGGAACAGATACGCAGTATTTT
j_call: TRBJ1-2; d_call: .; v_call: TRBV6-5; cdr3_aa: CASSPPGEHYGYTF; cdr3_nt: TGTGCCAGCAGTCCCCCAGGGGAACACTATGGCTACACCTTC
j_call: TRBJ2-7; d_call: TRBD1; v_call: TRBV7-3; cdr3_aa: CASSSGTGTYEQYF; cdr3_nt: TGTGCCAGCAGCTCCGGGACAGGTACCTACGAGCAGTACTTC
j_call: TRBJ2-7; d_call: .; v_call: TRBV5-1; cdr3_aa: CASSPRRGRYEQYF; cdr3_nt: TGCGCCAGCAGCCCTCGGCGGGGCCGATACGAGCAGTACTTC
j_call: TRBJ2-2; d_call: TRBD1; v_call: TRBV5-4; cdr3_aa: CASRSGQGRNTGELFF; cdr3_nt: TGTGCCAGCAGATCTGGACAGGGAAGGAACACCGGGGAGCTGTTTTTT
j_call: TRBJ2-5; d_call: .; v_call: TRBV7-2; cdr3_aa: CASRPSRGTGTETQYF; cdr3_nt: TGTGCCAGCAGACCCTCCCGGGGTACCGGCACAGAGACCCAGTACTTC
j_call: TRBJ2-3; d_call: .; v_call: TRBV30; cdr3_aa: CAWSPGETSTDTQYF; cdr3_nt: TGTGCCTGGAGCCCGGGGGAGACTAGCACAGATACGCAGTATTTT
j_call: TRBJ2-3; d_call: .; v_call: TRBV6-5; cdr3_aa: CASSKLGSDTQYF; cdr3_nt: TGTGCCAGCAGTAAACTCGGTTCAGATACGCAGTATTTT
j_call: TRBJ2-7; d_call: .; v_call: TRBV13; cdr3_aa: CASSLVRDSPYEQYF; cdr3_nt: TGTGCCAGCAGCTTAGTTCGGGACTCACCCTACGAGCAGTACTTC
j_call: TRBJ2-5; d_call: TRBD1; v_call: TRBV6-5; cdr3_aa: CASSGTGSRETQYF; cdr3_nt: TGTGCCAGCTCCGGGACAGGGTCACGAGAGACCCAGTACTTC
j_call: TRBJ2-7; d_call: .; v_call: TRBV4-1; cdr3_aa: CASSQLFSYEQYF; cdr3_nt: TGCGCCAGCAGCCAACTCTTCTCCTACGAGCAGTACTTC
j_call: TRBJ1-2; d_call: .; v_call: TRBV6-6; cdr3_aa: CASSSPTVTNYGYTF; cdr3_nt: TGTGCCAGCAGTTCACCGACAGTTACTAACTATGGCTACACCTTC
j_call: TRBJ2-2; d_call: TRBD1; v_call: TRBV19; cdr3_aa: CASSIGGTGGSTGELFF; cdr3_nt: TGTGCCAGTAGTATCGGAGGGACAGGGGGGAGCACCGGGGAGCTGTTTTTT
j_call: TRBJ2-3; d_call: TRBD2; v_call: TRBV5-8; cdr3_aa: CASSQGTSGGAAQYF; cdr3_nt: TGTGCCAGCAGCCAAGGGACTAGCGGGGGGGCTGCGCAGTATTTT
j_call: TRBJ2-5; d_call: TRBD1; v_call: TRBV6-5; cdr3_aa: CASSLMTGPQETQYF; cdr3_nt: TGTGCCAGCAGCCTCATGACAGGGCCCCAAGAGACCCAGTACTTC
j_call: TRBJ2-5; d_call: .; v_call: TRBV7-9; cdr3_aa: CASSLLPRETQYF; cdr3_nt: TGTGCCAGCAGCTTACTTCCCCGGGAGACCCAGTACTTC
j_call: TRBJ2-7; d_call: .; v_call: TRBV18; cdr3_aa: CASSPLIWGQGYF; cdr3_nt: TGTGCCAGCTCACCACTGATTTGGGGGCAGGGATACTTC
j_call: TRBJ2-2; d_call: .; v_call: TRBV10-3; cdr3_aa: CALGGGPDTGELFF; cdr3_nt: TGTGCCCTCGGTGGGGGCCCAGACACCGGGGAGCTGTTTTTT
j_call: TRBJ1-6; d_call: TRBD1; v_call: TRBV6-5; cdr3_aa: CASSPSGQIIPLHF; cdr3_nt: TGTGCCAGCAGTCCCTCGGGACAGATCATCCCCCTCCACTTT
j_call: TRBJ2-1; d_call: TRBD2; v_call: TRBV7-3; cdr3_aa: CASSPTGTSGARGEQFF; cdr3_nt: TGTGCCAGCAGCCCCACCGGGACTAGCGGGGCAAGGGGTGAGCAGTTCTTC
j_call: TRBJ2-6; d_call: TRBD1; v_call: TRBV4-2; cdr3_aa: CASSRDWTGQGANVLTF; cdr3_nt: TGTGCCAGCAGCCGGGATTGGACAGGCCAGGGGGCCAACGTCCTGACTTTC
j_call: TRBJ1-4; d_call: .; v_call: TRBV18; cdr3_aa: CASSPPGSNEKLFF; cdr3_nt: TGTGCCAGCTCACCGCCAGGGTCAAATGAAAAACTGTTTTTT
j_call: TRBJ1-3; d_call: TRBD1; v_call: TRBV27; cdr3_aa: CASSLSRTGINTIYF; cdr3_nt: TGTGCCAGCAGTTTATCGAGGACAGGGATCAACACCATATATTTT
j_call: TRBJ1-1; d_call: .; v_call: TRBV6-5; cdr3_aa: CASSNAGDTEAFF; cdr3_nt: TGTGCCAGCAGTAACGCAGGGGACACTGAAGCTTTCTTT